A selection of T cell receptor beta chains follows, all from one sample in a study of shared clonotypes between healthy human individuals. Measured with immunoSEQ multiplex PCR; TCRdb has only the in-frame clones, and not every one. The table has roughly 700,000 clones, about 74% seen once. The material sequenced was memory CD4+ T cells sorted from blood. These receptors all stem from a woman aged 25 to 39 in good health. Both conserved end residues are part of each CDR3. A D gene is named only where the DNA matches it firmly. Not every row has a clone size; where given, it reads once, few, many or a size class.

d_gene: .
v_gene: TRBV5-6
abundance: .
j_gene: TRBJ1-3
CDR3aa: CASSKSGNTIYF
CDR3nt: TGTGCCAGCAGCAAAAGCGGAAACACCATATATTTT

d_gene: TRBD1
v_gene: TRBV4-1
abundance: .
j_gene: TRBJ2-7
CDR3aa: CASSQGPLTGQGEQYF
CDR3nt: TGCGCCAGCAGCCAAGGACCTTTGACAGGGCAGGGCGAGCAGTACTTC

d_gene: .
v_gene: TRBV7-8
abundance: .
j_gene: TRBJ2-7
CDR3aa: CASSSRLDGYEQYF
CDR3nt: TGTGCCAGCAGCTCCCGACTAGACGGCTACGAGCAGTACTTC

d_gene: .
v_gene: TRBV18
abundance: few
j_gene: TRBJ1-2
CDR3aa: CASSPPAQGNYGYTF
CDR3nt: TGTGCCAGCTCACCACCGGCACAGGGAAACTATGGCTACACCTTC

d_gene: .
v_gene: TRBV6-1
abundance: few
j_gene: TRBJ1-1
CDR3aa: CASSETRNTEAFF
CDR3nt: TGTGCCAGCAGTGAGACCCGGAACACTGAAGCTTTCTTT

d_gene: .
v_gene: TRBV28
abundance: .
j_gene: TRBJ2-3
CDR3aa: CASSSVPDTQYF
CDR3nt: TGTGCCAGCAGCAGTGTACCGGATACGCAGTATTTT

d_gene: .
v_gene: TRBV10-3
abundance: .
j_gene: TRBJ1-3
CDR3aa: CAISENSVQSNTIYF
CDR3nt: TGTGCCATCAGTGAAAACTCAGTGCAGAGTAACACCATATATTTT

d_gene: TRBD1
v_gene: TRBV10-3
abundance: .
j_gene: TRBJ2-5
CDR3aa: CAIRTGDVRTQYF
CDR3nt: TGTGCCATCCGAACAGGGGACGTTAGGACCCAGTACTTC

d_gene: .
v_gene: TRBV5-1
abundance: .
j_gene: TRBJ2-7
CDR3aa: CASSPGQLRMYEQYF
CDR3nt: TGCGCCAGCAGCCCGGGACAATTGAGGATGTACGAGCAGTACTTC

d_gene: .
v_gene: TRBV5-4
abundance: once
j_gene: TRBJ2-7
CDR3aa: CASSSGENYEQYF
CDR3nt: TGTGCCAGCAGCTCGGGGGAAAATTACGAGCAGTACTTC

d_gene: TRBD2
v_gene: TRBV28
abundance: .
j_gene: TRBJ2-3
CDR3aa: CASSLPLGGLGTQYF
CDR3nt: TGTGCCAGCAGTCTCCCCCTGGGAGGGCTCGGTACGCAGTATTTT

d_gene: .
v_gene: TRBV28
abundance: .
j_gene: TRBJ2-3
CDR3aa: CASDSWGLNQGTQYF
CDR3nt: TGTGCCAGCGACAGTTGGGGACTTAACCAGGGTACGCAGTATTTT

d_gene: .
v_gene: TRBV7-3
abundance: few
j_gene: TRBJ2-1
CDR3aa: CASSLKGASRDRNEQFF
CDR3nt: TGTGCCAGCAGCTTAAAGGGTGCGTCGCGGGACCGGAATGAGCAGTTCTTC

d_gene: .
v_gene: TRBV29-1
abundance: .
j_gene: TRBJ2-1
CDR3aa: CSVEVFEQFF
CDR3nt: TGCAGCGTTGAAGTATTTGAGCAGTTCTTC

d_gene: TRBD1
v_gene: TRBV6-1
abundance: .
j_gene: TRBJ1-1
CDR3aa: CASSDGGQGVSEAFF
CDR3nt: TGTGCCAGCAGTGACGGGGGACAGGGGGTGTCTGAAGCTTTCTTT

d_gene: TRBD1
v_gene: TRBV7-8
abundance: .
j_gene: TRBJ1-5
CDR3aa: CASSPDRGEGNQPQHF
CDR3nt: TGTGCCAGCAGCCCGGACAGGGGGGAAGGCAATCAGCCCCAGCATTTT